A selection of T cell receptor beta chains follows, all from one sample in a study of CD4 T cells in relation to SARS-CoV-2 and coronaviruses. Profiled with immunoSEQ multiplex PCR; TCRdb holds only in-frame clones, not every one. The data contain about 25,000 clones, 76% of them singletons. These receptors have no known antigen. Sample: CD4+ T cells from PBMCs, cultured in vitro. The receptors shown here come from a human donor in good health. Each CDR3 is given with its conserved first and last residue. The D gene is left open where the match is weak. Clone size appears in some rows only: once, few, many, or a class for an expanded clone.

v_call,j_call,clone_size,d_call,cdr3_nt,cdr3_aa
TRBV3-1/TRBV3-2,TRBJ1-1,.,.,TGTGCCAGCAGCCAAGATTCCGCAGGGGCCACTGAAGCTTTCTTT,CASSQDSAGATEAFF
TRBV19,TRBJ2-3,.,TRBD2,TGTGCCAGTTCAACGACTAGCGGGGGGTTCTCTGGCACAGATACGCAGTATTTT,CASSTTSGGFSGTDTQYF
TRBV10-3,TRBJ2-7,.,TRBD2,TGTGCCATCAGTGAGGCTAGCGGGGGAGAGCAGTACTTC,CAISEASGGEQYF
TRBV27,TRBJ1-6,.,TRBD1,TGTGCCAGCAGTTTAGAACCAGGGGGATACTCACCCCTCCACTTT,CASSLEPGGYSPLHF
TRBV7-4,TRBJ2-1,.,.,TGTGCCAGCAGCTTAGGTCTTTCTGGCGGAGAGAGATACAATGAGCAGTTCTTC,CASSLGLSGGERYNEQFF
TRBV3-1/TRBV3-2,TRBJ2-7,.,.,TGTGCCAGCAGCCCCCACTGCTACGAGCAGTACTTC,CASSPHCYEQYF
TRBV5-1,TRBJ2-7,.,TRBD1,TGCGCCAGCAGCTTGGAATGGACAGGAACCGAGCAGTACTTC,CASSLEWTGTEQYF
TRBV5-5,TRBJ1-5,.,.,TGTGCCAGCACCCCCGCGGGATCCAGCAATCAGCCCCAGCATTTT,CASTPAGSSNQPQHF
TRBV2,TRBJ1-6,.,TRBD1,TGTGCCAGCAGTGGATACAGGGGTAATTCACCCCTCCACTTT,CASSGYRGNSPLHF
TRBV4-3,TRBJ2-2,.,.,TGCGCCAGCAGCCAAAGGGGTTTCACCGGGGAGCTGTTTTTT,CASSQRGFTGELFF
TRBV24-1,TRBJ2-3,few,TRBD2,TGTGCCACCAGTACGGGACTAGTTCCAGATACGCAGTATTTT,CATSTGLVPDTQYF
TRBV12-3/TRBV12-4,TRBJ1-2,few,.,TGTGCCAGCAGCGAATTCCGATGGCATGGCTACACCTTC,CASSEFRWHGYTF
TRBV11-2,TRBJ2-4,once,.,TGTGCCAGCAGCCCTGCGGGGGCCAAAAACATTCAGTACTTC,CASSPAGAKNIQYF
TRBV6-5,TRBJ1-5,.,.,TGTGCCAGCAGTTACTCGCTGAATCAGCCCCAGCATTTT,CASSYSLNQPQHF
TRBV5-1,TRBJ2-3,once,TRBD2,TGCGCCAGCAGCCTAGGACTAGCGGGTGGCACAGATACGCAGTATTTT,CASSLGLAGGTDTQYF
TRBV10-1,TRBJ2-1,few,TRBD2,TGCGCCAGCAGTGAGTCTAGGACTAGCGGCGACAATGAGCAGTTCTTC,CASSESRTSGDNEQFF
TRBV14,TRBJ2-4,once,TRBD2,TGTGCCAGCAGCCAAGTCGGGGGAGGGCGGGAAAACATTCAGTACTTC,CASSQVGGGRENIQYF
TRBV5-1,TRBJ2-3,once,TRBD1,TGCGCCAGCAGCACCTGGACAGGGGGCAGCACAGATACGCAGTATTTT,CASSTWTGGSTDTQYF
TRBV5-1,TRBJ2-2,few,.,TGCGCCAGCAGTCCTCCGAAAGCACAGGGCAACACCGGGGAGCTGTTTTTT,CASSPPKAQGNTGELFF
TRBV18,TRBJ2-1,few,TRBD2,TGTGCCAGCTCACAGATGACTAGCGGGATCTACAATGAGCAGTTCTTC,CASSQMTSGIYNEQFF
TRBV4-2,TRBJ1-2,few,.,TGTGCCAGCAGCCAAGAGAATACCCAGCCTACCTATGGCTACACCTTC,CASSQENTQPTYGYTF
TRBV11-2,TRBJ1-3,.,.,TGTGCCAGCAGCCCGAGGGACTCTGGAAACACCATATATTTT,CASSPRDSGNTIYF
TRBV5-6,TRBJ1-1,.,.,TGTGCCAGCAGCTTGATGAGAGGGAACACTGAAGCTTTCTTT,CASSLMRGNTEAFF
TRBV5-8,TRBJ1-5,.,.,TGTGCCAGCAGCCCAACCGGGACCCCGTATCAGCCCCAGCATTTT,CASSPTGTPYQPQHF
TRBV5-1,TRBJ2-2,.,TRBD1,TGCGCCAGCAGAAGGGACAGTCCCGGGGAGCTGTTTTTT,CASRRDSPGELFF
TRBV3-1/TRBV3-2,TRBJ2-1,.,.,TGTGCCAGCAGCCAGCGGGACCCTCACCTGGATGAGCAGTTCTTC,CASSQRDPHLDEQFF
TRBV6-5,TRBJ1-6,large,TRBD1,TGTGCCAGCAGACATCGACAGGGTTATGGATCCCTCCACTTT,CASRHRQGYGSLHF
TRBV28,TRBJ2-7,.,.,TGTGCCAGCAGTTTTGGCGGCTCCCTCAATGTTCCCTACGAGCAGTACTTC,CASSFGGSLNVPYEQYF
TRBV27,TRBJ2-3,.,TRBD2,TGTGCCAGCAGTTTGAGAGCGGGGGGGCTGAGGTATAGCACAGATACGCAGTATTTT,CASSLRAGGLRYSTDTQYF
TRBV10-1,TRBJ2-1,few,TRBD2,TGCGCCAGCAGTCCTAGCGGGGACAATGAGCAGTTCTTC,CASSPSGDNEQFF
TRBV5-6,TRBJ2-7,once,.,TGTGCCAGCACCACGTATCGGATGGAACGCTCCTACGAGCAGTACTTC,CASTTYRMERSYEQYF
TRBV11-3,TRBJ2-2,.,.,TGTGCCAGCAGCTCAGCAGGTGCGAACACCGGGGAGCTGTTTTTT,CASSSAGANTGELFF
TRBV7-2,TRBJ1-2,.,TRBD1,TGTGCCAGCAGCATTACCGGGACAGATAACTATGGCTACACCTTC,CASSITGTDNYGYTF
TRBV27,TRBJ2-5,.,.,TGTGCCAGCAGTTTAGTTGGGTGGGGCCGGGAGACCCAGTACTTC,CASSLVGWGRETQYF
TRBV29-1,TRBJ2-3,.,.,TGCAGCGCTCACATCACAGGGTCAGATACGCAGTATTTT,CSAHITGSDTQYF
TRBV5-5,TRBJ1-2,few,.,TGTGCCAGCAGCTTTACAACAGGAGACTATGGCTACACCTTC,CASSFTTGDYGYTF
TRBV23-1,TRBJ1-2,.,.,TGCGCCAGCAGTCAATCGCCCGGGGGATGGCATGGCTACACCTTC,CASSQSPGGWHGYTF
TRBV7-2,TRBJ1-5,.,TRBD1,TGTGCCAGCAGCTCCCAGGGGGGAGATCAGCCCCAGCATTTT,CASSSQGGDQPQHF
TRBV5-1,TRBJ2-3,.,.,TGCGCCAGCAGCTTTATGGGCACAGATACGCAGTATTTT,CASSFMGTDTQYF
TRBV11-2,TRBJ1-2,.,.,TGTGCCAGCAGCCCAGACAGGCGGAGAGGCTACACCTTC,CASSPDRRRGYTF
TRBV4-2,TRBJ2-5,.,.,TGTGCCAGCAGCGCGACCGGGGAGACCCAGTACTTC,CASSATGETQYF
TRBV19,TRBJ1-5,.,TRBD1,TGTGCCAGTAGTATAGTATACAGGGGAGGTCGCAATCAGCCCCAGCATTTT,CASSIVYRGGRNQPQHF
TRBV12-3/TRBV12-4,TRBJ2-7,.,.,TGTGCCAGCAGTAGCCCTTCAGGTTACGAGCAGTACTTC,CASSSPSGYEQYF
TRBV3-1/TRBV3-2,TRBJ2-5,.,.,TGTGCCAGCAGCCAAGATACCTCCTTTGGAGAGACCCAGTACTTC,CASSQDTSFGETQYF
TRBV12-3/TRBV12-4,TRBJ1-2,few,.,TGTGCCAGCAGTCCGACGGGGGGTACCTACACCTTC,CASSPTGGTYTF
TRBV5-1,TRBJ2-5,.,TRBD2,TGCGCCAGCGGGACTAGCGGTCAAGAGACCCAGTACTTC,CASGTSGQETQYF
TRBV3-1/TRBV3-2,TRBJ1-2,.,.,TGTGCCAGCAGCCAAGACAGGCGGGGGGCAAACTATGGCTACACCTTC,CASSQDRRGANYGYTF
TRBV5-8,TRBJ2-3,.,TRBD1,TGTGCCAGCAGGCGGACAGGGGTGCGCACAGATACGCAGTATTTT,CASRRTGVRTDTQYF
TRBV6-5,TRBJ2-7,.,TRBD1,TGTGCCAGCAGGCTGGACAGGTCCTACGAGCAGTACTTC,CASRLDRSYEQYF
TRBV24-1,TRBJ2-2,.,TRBD1,TGTGCCACCAGTGACTCCGGGACAGGGGGGACCGGGGAGCTGTTTTTT,CATSDSGTGGTGELFF
TRBV5-4,TRBJ2-5,.,TRBD1,TGTGCCAGCAGCTCGACAGGGGCCCGGGGGACCCAGTACTTC,CASSSTGARGTQYF
TRBV5-8,TRBJ2-5,few,TRBD1,TGTGCCAGCAGCACCTGGACAGGGGAGACCCAGTACTTC,CASSTWTGETQYF